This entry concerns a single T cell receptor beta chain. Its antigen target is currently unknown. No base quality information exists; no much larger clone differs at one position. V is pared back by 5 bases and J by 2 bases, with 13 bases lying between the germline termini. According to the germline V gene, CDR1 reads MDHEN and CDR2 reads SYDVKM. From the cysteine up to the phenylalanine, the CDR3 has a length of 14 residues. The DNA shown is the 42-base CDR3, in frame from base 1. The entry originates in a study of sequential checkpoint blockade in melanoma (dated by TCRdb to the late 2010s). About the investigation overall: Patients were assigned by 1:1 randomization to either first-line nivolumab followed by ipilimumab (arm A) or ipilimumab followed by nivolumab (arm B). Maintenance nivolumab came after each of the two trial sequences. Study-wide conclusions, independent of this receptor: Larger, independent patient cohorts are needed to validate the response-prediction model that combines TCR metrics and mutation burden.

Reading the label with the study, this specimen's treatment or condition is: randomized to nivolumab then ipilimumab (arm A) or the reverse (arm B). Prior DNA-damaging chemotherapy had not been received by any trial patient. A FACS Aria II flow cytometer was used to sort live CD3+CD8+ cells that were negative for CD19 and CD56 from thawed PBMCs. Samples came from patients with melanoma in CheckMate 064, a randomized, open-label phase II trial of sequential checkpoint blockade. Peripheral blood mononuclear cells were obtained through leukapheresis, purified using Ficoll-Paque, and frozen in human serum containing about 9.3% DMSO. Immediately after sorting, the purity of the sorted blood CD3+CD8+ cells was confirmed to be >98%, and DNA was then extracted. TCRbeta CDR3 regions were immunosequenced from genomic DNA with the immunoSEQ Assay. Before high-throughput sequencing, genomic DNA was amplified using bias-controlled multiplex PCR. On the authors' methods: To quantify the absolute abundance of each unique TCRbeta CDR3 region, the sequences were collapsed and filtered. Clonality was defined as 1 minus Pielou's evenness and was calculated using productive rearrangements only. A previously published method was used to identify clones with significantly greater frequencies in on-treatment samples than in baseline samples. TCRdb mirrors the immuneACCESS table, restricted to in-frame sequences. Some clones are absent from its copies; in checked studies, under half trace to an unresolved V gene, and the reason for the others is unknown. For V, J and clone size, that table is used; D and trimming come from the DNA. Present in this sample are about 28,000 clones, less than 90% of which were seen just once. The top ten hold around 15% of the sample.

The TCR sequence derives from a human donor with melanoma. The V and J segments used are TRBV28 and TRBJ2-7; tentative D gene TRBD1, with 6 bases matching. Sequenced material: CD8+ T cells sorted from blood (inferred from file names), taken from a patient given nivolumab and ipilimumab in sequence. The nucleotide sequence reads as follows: TGTGCCAGCAGTGGACAGTACGGGACCTACGAGCAGTACTTC. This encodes CASSGQYGTYEQYF.